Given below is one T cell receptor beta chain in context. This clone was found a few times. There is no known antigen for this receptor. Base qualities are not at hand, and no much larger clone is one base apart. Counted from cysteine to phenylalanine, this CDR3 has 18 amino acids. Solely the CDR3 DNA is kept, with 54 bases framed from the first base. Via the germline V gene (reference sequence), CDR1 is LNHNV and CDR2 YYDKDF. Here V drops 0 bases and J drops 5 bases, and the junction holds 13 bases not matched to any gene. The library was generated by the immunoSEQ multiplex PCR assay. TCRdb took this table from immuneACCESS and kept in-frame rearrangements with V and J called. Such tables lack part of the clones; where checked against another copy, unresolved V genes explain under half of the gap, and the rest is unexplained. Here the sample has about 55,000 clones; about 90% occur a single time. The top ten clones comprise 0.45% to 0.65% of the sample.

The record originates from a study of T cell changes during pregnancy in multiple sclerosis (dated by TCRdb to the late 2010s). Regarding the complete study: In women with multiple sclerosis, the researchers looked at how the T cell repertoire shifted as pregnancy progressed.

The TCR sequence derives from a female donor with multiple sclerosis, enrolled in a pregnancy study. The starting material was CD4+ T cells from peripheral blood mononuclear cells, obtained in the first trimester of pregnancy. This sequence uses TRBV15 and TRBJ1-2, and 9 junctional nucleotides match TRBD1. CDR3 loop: CATSRDETGGSRRYGYTF. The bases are TGTGCCACCAGCAGAGACGAGACAGGGGGAAGCCGTCGATATGGCTACACCTTC.